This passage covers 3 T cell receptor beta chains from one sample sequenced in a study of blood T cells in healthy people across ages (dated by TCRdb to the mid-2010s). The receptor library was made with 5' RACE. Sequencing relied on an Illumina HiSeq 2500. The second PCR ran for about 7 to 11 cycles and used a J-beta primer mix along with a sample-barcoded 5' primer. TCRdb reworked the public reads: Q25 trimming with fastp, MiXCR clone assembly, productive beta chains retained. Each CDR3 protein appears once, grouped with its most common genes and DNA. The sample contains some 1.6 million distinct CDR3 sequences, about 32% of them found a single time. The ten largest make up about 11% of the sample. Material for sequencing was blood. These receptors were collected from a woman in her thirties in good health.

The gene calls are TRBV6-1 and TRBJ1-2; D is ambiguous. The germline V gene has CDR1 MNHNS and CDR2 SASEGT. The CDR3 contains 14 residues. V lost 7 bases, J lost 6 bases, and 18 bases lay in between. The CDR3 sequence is CASTRGSRGDGYTF. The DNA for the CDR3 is TGTGCCAGCACCCGGGGTTCTCGGGGTGATGGCTACACCTTC.

CDR3 nucleotides: TGTGCCAGCAGTCAACCTCCCCTAGACGTGCAGTACTTC. Protein: CASSQPPLDVQYF. The J gene is TRBJ2-7, the V gene TRBV7-6; D is ambiguous. Trimming cost V 6 bases and J 9 bases, with 18 bases left between them. The CDR3 spans 13 residues. Per the germline V gene, CDR1 is SGHVS and CDR2 is FNYEAQ.

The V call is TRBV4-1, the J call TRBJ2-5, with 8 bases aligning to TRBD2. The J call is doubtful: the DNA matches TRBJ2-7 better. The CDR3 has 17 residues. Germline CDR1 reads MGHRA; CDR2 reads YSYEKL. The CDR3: CASSQNSGTGTRVEQYF. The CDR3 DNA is TGCGCCAGCAGCCAAAATTCGGGGACCGGGACTAGAGTCGAGCAGTACTTC.